A single sample gave rise to the 15 T cell receptor beta chains below, sequenced in a study of cytomegalovirus exposure and HLA in healthy donors (dated by TCRdb to 2016 to 2017). Libraries were built with the immunoSEQ multiplex PCR assay. For the multiplex PCR, a mixture combining 60 forward primers for TCR Vbeta segments and 13 reverse primers for TCR Jbeta segments was used. In its TCRdb copy, this immuneACCESS table keeps in-frame sequences only and misses some clones. Where compared with another copy, unresolved V genes explain less than half of these, and the others have no known cause. The sample contains 200,000 or so clones, about 80% of them found a single time. The leading ten clones occupy over 2.5% of the sample. The sample comprised PBMCs. The source is a woman in her forties or fifties in good health and CMV-seropositive.

This chain uses TRBV10-3 with TRBJ2-3; 10 nucleotides match TRBD2. The germline gives CDR1 ENHRY, CDR2 SYGVKD. The V and J ends lost 5 bases and 0 bases, in that order; junction bases with no gene match: 8. This CDR3 region has 17 residues. This chain's CDR3 is CAISPSSSGGSTDTQYF. In nucleotides, the CDR3 is TGTGCCATCAGTCCCTCGTCTAGCGGGGGCAGCACAGATACGCAGTATTTT.

The chain carries TRBV30 and TRBJ2-7; maybe TRBD2 (6 bases). The CDR3 runs to 15 residues. CDR1 is GTSNPN and CDR2 is SVGIG in the germline V gene (reference sequence). V lost 1 base and J lost 3, with 16 bases in between. CDR3 loop: CAWSENDGGGYEQYF. In DNA form, the CDR3 reads TGTGCCTGGAGTGAAAACGACGGGGGAGGCTACGAGCAGTACTTC.

The chain is built from TRBV6-5 and TRBJ2-7; 7 bases are shared with TRBD2. V shed 0 bases and J 2 bases; nucleotides not matched to a gene: 7. Germline CDR1 and CDR2: MNHEY and SVGAGI. The CDR3 extends over 16 amino acids. CDR3 DNA: TGTGCCAGCAGTTACTCGAGTGGCGGGGGTCCCTACGAGCAGTACTTC. Its translation: CASSYSSGGGPYEQYF.

The J gene is TRBJ1-4, the V gene TRBV6-1; no reliable D call. Germline V CDR1 and CDR2: MNHNS, SASEGT. This CDR3 is 13 amino acids long. V was trimmed by 5 bases and J by 7 bases, leaving 11 bases between them. The CDR3 nucleotides are TGTGCCAGCAGTTTCCGGTCCTCTGAAAAACTGTTTTTT. It encodes CASSFRSSEKLFF.

V and J are TRBV6-1 and TRBJ2-5, with D possibly being TRBD1 (6 bases). The closer fit of TRBJ2-7 to the DNA end suggests the J call may be wrong. The length of the CDR3 is 14 residues. The germline CDR1 and CDR2 sequences are MNHNS and SASEGT. DNA of the CDR3: TGTGCCAGCATCGGACAGACCCTGACCTACGAGCAGTACTTC. Translation gives CASIGQTLTYEQYF.

This sequence joins TRBV29-1 and TRBJ2-5; 9 bases align to TRBD2. CDR1 is SQVTM and CDR2 is ANQGSEA in the germline V gene. This CDR3 has 13 residues. Trimming took 6 bases from V and 2 from J; bases not matched to a gene: 4. CDR3 sequence (DNA): TGCAGCGTGGAAACTAGCGGGCAAGAGACCCAGTACTTC. This encodes CSVETSGQETQYF.

The chain combines TRBV28 with TRBJ2-6, with D possibly TRBD2 on 6 matching bases. The CDR3 length is 14 residues. V was shortened by 10 bases and J by 2 bases, with 12 bases between the two germline ends. CDR1 is MDHEN and CDR2 is SYDVKM in the germline V gene. CDR3 residues: CATGTLAGANVLTF. CDR3 in DNA: TGTGCCACCGGGACTTTAGCTGGGGCCAACGTCCTGACTTTC.

In its sample, this clone was seen once. The chain combines TRBV6-6 with TRBJ2-1; possible D gene TRBD2, 6 bases. Per germline, CDR1 MNHNY and CDR2 SVGAGI (reference sequence). The CDR3 is 14 residues long. Trimming shortened V by 6 bases and J by 4 bases, and 13 bases separated the two germline ends. The CDR3 protein is CASSGGALYNEQFF. CDR3 DNA sequence: TGTGCCAGCAGCGGCGGGGCGTTATACAATGAGCAGTTCTTC.

This clone has only a few counts. CDR3 amino acids: CASGVKGDTEAFF. The CDR3 DNA is TGTGCCAGTGGCGTAAAGGGGGACACTGAAGCTTTCTTT. This sequence joins TRBV19 and TRBJ1-1; TRBD1 might be the D (6 bases). The CDR3 is 13 residues long. The V end lost 8 bases, the J end lost 3 bases, and 13 bases lay between the germline ends. The germline gives CDR1 LNHDA, CDR2 SQIVND (reference sequence).

The genes are TRBV6-5 and TRBJ2-5; D uncertain. The CDR3 length is 12 residues. V lost 5 bases and J 7 bases, leaving 11 bases between the germline ends. Germline-derived CDR1 and CDR2 are MNHEY and SVGAGI. CDR3: CASSPLRGTQYF. CDR3 DNA: TGTGCCAGCAGTCCCCTCCGAGGGACCCAGTACTTC.

The J gene is TRBJ1-6, the V gene TRBV6-6; D is ambiguous. Looked up from germline, CDR1 is MNHNY and CDR2 is SVGAGI (reference sequence). V dropped 5 bases and J dropped 13 bases, with 12 bases sitting between them. This CDR3 contains 12 residues. CDR3 coding DNA: TGTGCCAGCAGTCAACGGGAAGAGCCCCTCCACTTT. This gives the protein CASSQREEPLHF.

The chain links TRBV29-1 to TRBJ1-4; D is unresolved. Per the germline V gene, CDR1 is SQVTM and CDR2 is ANQGSEA. The CDR3 is 11 amino acids. With 0 bases removed from V and 8 bases from J, the gap between germline ends came to 4 bases. CDR3 bases: TGCAGCGTTGAAGATCTAGAAAAACTGTTTTTT. Protein: CSVEDLEKLFF.

The chain links TRBV5-4 to TRBJ2-7; 8 nucleotides line up with TRBD1. The CDR3 runs 15 residues. In germline, CDR1 is SGHNT, CDR2 YYREEE (reference sequence). Trimming removed 1 base from V and 3 bases from J; junction bases left unmatched: 6. The CDR3 region is CASSLTNRGNYEQYF. DNA of the CDR3: TGTGCCAGCAGCTTGACGAACAGGGGGAACTACGAGCAGTACTTC.

This chain uses TRBV30 with TRBJ1-3, with TRBD1 matching 9 bases. CDR3 length: 13 amino acids. V gave up 7 bases and J gave up 3 bases; unmatched junction bases: 4. CDR1 and CDR2 (germline): GTSNPN, SVGIG (reference sequence). The CDR3 DNA follows: TGTGCCTCGGGACAGGGATTTGGAAACACCATATATTTT. Its translation is CASGQGFGNTIYF.

The rearrangement uses TRBV7-9 and TRBJ2-5; 9 nucleotides line up with TRBD1. CDR3 size: 15 residues. J was trimmed by 4 bases and V by 7 bases; bases with no gene match: 10. Germline CDR1 and CDR2: SEHNR and FQNEAQ (reference sequence). The CDR3 here is CASNVGTGIGETQYF. CDR3 DNA: TGTGCCAGCAACGTAGGGACAGGGATAGGAGAGACCCAGTACTTC.